Listed below are T cell receptor beta chains from one sample, sequenced in a study of T-cell reconstitution after alpha-beta-depleted transplantation in children. MiXCR, run by TCRdb on the PCR reads, gives a single entry per CDR3 protein. The table lists a few hundred thousand distinct CDR3 sequences, around 10% of them singletons. The specimen comprised PBMCs from the stem cell graft donor, sampled from the stem cell graft. These receptors all come from a human donor who donated a stem cell graft to a child with acute lymphoblastic leukemia. Both conserved end residues are part of each CDR3.

v_gene | CDR3aa
TRBV28 | CASSLRLAETGELFF
TRBV28 | CASSSDQAGEDTDTQYF
TRBV9 | CASSLRQTGLARRDTQYF
TRBV4-1 | CASSPGLDSFKEQYF
TRBV15 | CATSSFRGGNQPQHF
TRBV28 | CASSFRGPTNEKLFF
TRBV5-1 | CASSSRDYSYEQYF
TRBV29-1 | CSVAVGGPTDTQYF
TRBV5-1 | CASSLAVGGSYNEQFF
TRBV7-3 | CASSLAAWNEQFF
TRBV3-1 | CASRTTAFSGNTIYF
TRBV20-1 | CSAISGSYQETQYF
TRBV20-1 | CSASKMRGEPNEQFF
TRBV2 | CASSSLPPYEQYF
TRBV5-1 | CASSLSFVQGGTYEQYF
TRBV7-2 | CASSLGVYGSYEQYF
TRBV5-5 | CASSLEASYGYTF
TRBV7-9 | CASGLAGGNADTQYF
TRBV12-3/TRBV12-4 | CASRVGRSSYNEQFF
TRBV4-2 | CASSQDLSGSHDAGELFF
TRBV5-1 | CASSLAGVGNEQFF
TRBV20-1 | CSGGLASADTQYF
TRBV11-2 | CASRQTGLASRNSYEQYF
TRBV6-2/TRBV6-3 | CASSYSAGLNEQFF
TRBV20-1 | CSASTGMDTAYEQYF
TRBV7-2 | CASSFQAGRSYNEQFF
TRBV4-3 | CASSQDGRNTGELFF
TRBV20-1 | CSTSGSTDTQYF
TRBV25-1 | CASSDHGTGELFF
TRBV15 | CATSRDSRRDTEAFF
TRBV5-1 | CASSLEGAGYGYTF
TRBV9 | CASSVGVRQDHEQYF
TRBV4-1 | CASSPGGREWGNEQFF
TRBV7-2 | CASSQTSPGAQYF
TRBV4-3 | CASSRTVAGELFF
TRBV29-1 | CSVEEGSYEQYF
TRBV5-1 | CASSFFSGPYEQYF
TRBV7-6 | CASSLLFMGEHLSGNTIYF
TRBV27 | CASSLSPGRNQPQHF
TRBV20-1 | CSANRGEQFF
TRBV7-2 | CASSQNRANEKLFF
TRBV7-2 | CASSDRGSNTGELFF
TRBV5-1 | CASSPMPGHEQFF
TRBV3-1 | CASSLHVQRVYGYTF
TRBV12-3/TRBV12-4 | CAANRGGNTIYF
TRBV12-3/TRBV12-4 | CASSLHRVSGANVLTF
TRBV7-2 | CASSPWTSGRADTQYF
TRBV15 | CATSLSPNTEAFF
TRBV3-1 | CASSQPNLGRPPSYNEQFF
TRBV6-5 | CASSYSPSGRVEQYF
TRBV7-9 | CASSLGLVFLTDTQYF
TRBV28 | CASSYSARKHF
TRBV9 | CASSGQGLAYNEQFF